The 32 T cell receptor beta chains listed next were all sequenced from one sample in a study of blood T cell repertoires in COVID-19. TCRdb's copy holds only in-frame clones and misses some; the assay was immunoSEQ multiplex PCR. The repertoire holds roughly 250,000 clones, with approximately 79% as singletons. The material sequenced was peripheral blood. The receptors here all came from a woman in her forties with active or convalescent COVID-19.

This clone appeared a single time. This chain connects TRBV28 to TRBJ2-7; 7 bases agree with TRBD1. CDR1 and CDR2 (germline): MDHEN, SYDVKM. There are 15 residues in the CDR3. After removal of 5 bases from V and 7 bases from J, the junction contained 14 bases not matched to a gene. DNA for the CDR3: TGTGCCAGCAGTGCTCCTACAGGGGCATTGGGAGAGCAGTACTTC. Protein: CASSAPTGALGEQYF.

The V and J genes are TRBV3-1 (or the pseudogene TRBV3-2) and TRBJ1-6; no firm D call. Trimming removed 5 bases at V and 5 bases at J, with 10 bases between. The length of the CDR3 is 14 residues. CDR1 and CDR2 (germline): LGHDT, YNNKEL (reference sequence). In DNA, the CDR3 is TGTGCCAGCAGCACTACCGGGAATAATTCACCCCTCCACTTT. The encoded protein is CASSTTGNNSPLHF.

The V and J genes are TRBV5-6 and TRBJ1-2; D gene unclear. The CDR3 is 15 residues long. Germline V gene sequence: CDR1 SGHDT, CDR2 YYEEEE. The ends were cut back, 0 bases at V and 8 bases at J, with 17 bases in the middle. The CDR3 sequence is CASSLDGSSLRGYTF. The CDR3 DNA follows: TGTGCCAGCAGCTTGGACGGCAGTTCCTTGAGGGGCTACACCTTC.

This chain uses TRBV24-1 with TRBJ1-3, with 9 bases matching TRBD1. The CDR3 is 14 residues long. J gave up 1 base and V 9 bases, and 3 bases lay outside the gene matches. Germline V lookup: CDR1 KGHDR, CDR2 SFDVKD. DNA of the CDR3: TGTGCCACCGGACAGGGGCGTTCTGGAAACACCATATATTTT. Residues: CATGQGRSGNTIYF.

This chain joins TRBV30 and TRBJ2-7, with 7 bases identical to TRBD2. Germline CDR1 reads GTSNPN; CDR2 reads SVGIG (reference sequence). V lost 0 bases, J lost 3 bases, and 11 bases stayed unmatched. This CDR3 contains 16 residues. In DNA form, the CDR3 reads TGTGCCTGGAGTGTACCGGGAGGACTGAGGAACTACGAGCAGTACTTC. It specifies CAWSVPGGLRNYEQYF.

The J gene is TRBJ2-2, the V gene TRBV11-2, with D unresolved. Germline CDR1 SGHAT, CDR2 FQNNGV. This CDR3 comprises 13 residues. V was trimmed by 4 bases and J by 3 bases, leaving 6 bases between them. The CDR3 DNA reads TGTGCCAGCAGCTATACGGACACCGGGGAGCTGTTTTTT. Protein: CASSYTDTGELFF.

V and J are TRBV7-9 and TRBJ2-5; 7 bases fit TRBD1. V dropped 8 bases and J dropped 3; count of bases not matched to a gene: 15. CDR1 SEHNR and CDR2 FQNEAQ come from the germline V gene (reference sequence). This CDR3 is 16 amino acids long. The CDR3 DNA reads TGTGCCAGCGGATTAACAGGGGTCCGAAGGGAAGAGACCCAGTACTTC. Its translation is CASGLTGVRREETQYF.

The gene calls are TRBV11-2 and TRBJ1-6; D perhaps matches TRBD1 (5 bases). Germline loops: CDR1 SGHAT, CDR2 FQNNGV. CDR3 length equals 18 residues. Between the trimmed V and J ends, which lost 2 bases and 6 bases, there was a span of 20 bases. The CDR3 nucleotides are TGTGCCAGCAGCTTAACGCGGTTGGGGGGGGTCCTTAATTCACCCCTCCACTTT. Translated, it gives CASSLTRLGGVLNSPLHF.

The V and J genes are TRBV7-2 and TRBJ1-1, with 7 bases lining up with TRBD1. Germline CDR1 SGHTA, CDR2 FQGNSA. This CDR3 comprises 14 residues. Trimming at V came to 1 base and at J to 1 base, leaving 0 bases not matched to a gene. The CDR3 bases are TGTGCCAGCAGCTTAGACAGGGGGAACACTGAAGCTTTCTTT. Its translation is CASSLDRGNTEAFF.

This clone was observed a handful of times. The CDR3 sequence: CASSSYRDTGELFF. The CDR3 DNA follows: TGTGCCAGTAGTTCCTACAGGGACACCGGGGAGCTGTTTTTT. The V gene is TRBV19, the J gene TRBJ2-2; D is possibly TRBD1 (6 bases). Trimming took 5 bases from V and 3 from J, leaving 10 bases between them. Germline assignment: CDR1 LNHDA and CDR2 SQIVND (reference sequence). The CDR3 spans 14 residues.

The rearrangement uses TRBV30 and TRBJ1-6, with 8 positions matching TRBD1. The germline CDR1 and CDR2 sequences are GTSNPN and SVGIG (reference sequence). The CDR3 covers 14 residues. V was clipped by 3 bases and J by 7 bases; unmatched bases: 5. CDR3 in DNA: TGTGCCTGGAGCCATGACAGGGGAAATTCACCCCTCCACTTT. Amino acids: CAWSHDRGNSPLHF.

The V and J genes are TRBV7-9 and TRBJ2-7, with TRBD1 matching 7 bases. Per germline, CDR1 SEHNR and CDR2 FQNEAQ (reference sequence). The trim removed 4 bases at V and 0 bases at J, leaving 6 bases unmatched. The CDR3 spans 15 residues. CDR3 nucleotide sequence: TGTGCCAGCAGCTCCCGACAGGGAATCTCCTACGAGCAGTACTTC. It translates to CASSSRQGISYEQYF.

V is TRBV28 and J is TRBJ1-2, with D possibly TRBD1 on 5 matching bases. The V gene's germline CDR1 is MDHEN and CDR2 SYDVKM. Trimming left V 5 bases short and J 0 bases short, with 13 bases between. This CDR3 contains 15 residues. The CDR3 bases are TGTGCCAGCAGTACCGCAGGGTTAGCTAACTATGGCTACACCTTC. Protein: CASSTAGLANYGYTF.

This chain links TRBV28 with TRBJ2-6; D possibly corresponds to TRBD1 (5 bases). There are 15 residues in the CDR3. Per germline, CDR1 MDHEN and CDR2 SYDVKM. V lost 6 bases to trimming and J lost 0 bases, with 9 bases between them. CDR3 amino acids: CASRLTVSGANVLTF. DNA for the CDR3: TGTGCCAGCAGATTGACAGTCTCTGGGGCCAACGTCCTGACTTTC.

The chain uses TRBV11-1 and TRBJ1-1; TRBD1 agrees at 7 bases. Trimming took 5 bases from V and 7 from J; bases not matched to a gene: 4. Germline loops: CDR1 SGHAT, CDR2 FQDESV (reference sequence). The CDR3 contains 12 residues. CDR3 protein: CASSEDRNEAFF. CDR3 nucleotide sequence: TGTGCCAGCAGCGAGGACAGGAATGAAGCTTTCTTT. The full variable domain, rest sourced from reference TRBV11-1 and TRBJ1-1, is EAEVAQSPRYKITEKSQAVAFWCDPISGHATLYWYRQILGQGPELLVQFQDESVVDDSQLPKDRFSAERLKGVDSTLKIQPAELGDSAMYLCASSEDRNEAFFGQGTRLTVV.

The chain uses TRBV15 and TRBJ1-5; perhaps TRBD1 as D (5 bases). The CDR3 is 12 residues long. The germline CDR1 and CDR2 sequences are LNHNV and YYDKDF (reference sequence). V was pared by 0 bases and J by 11 bases, with 8 bases between. The CDR3 spells CATSRDQGAQHF. CDR3 coding DNA: TGTGCCACCAGCAGAGATCAGGGTGCCCAGCATTTT.

The V call is TRBV11-1, the J call TRBJ2-1; tentatively, D is TRBD1 (5 bases). The germline V gene has CDR1 SGHAT and CDR2 FQDESV (reference sequence). V was trimmed by 6 bases and J by 7 bases, leaving 10 bases between them. This CDR3 is built from 12 residues. The DNA for the CDR3 is TGTGCCAGCAGATACGACAGTAATGAGCAGTTCTTC. This codes for CASRYDSNEQFF.

The J gene is TRBJ1-4, the V gene TRBV15, with no clear D. Germline lookup yields CDR1 LNHNV and CDR2 YYDKDF (reference sequence). This CDR3 contains 15 residues. Trimming stripped 0 bases from V and 2 bases from J, with 7 bases between. The chain's CDR3 is CATSRDPGTNEKLFF. DNA of the CDR3: TGTGCCACCAGCAGAGATCCCGGGACTAATGAAAAACTGTTTTTT. The entire variable domain, with the rest obtained from reference TRBV15 and TRBJ1-4, is as follows: DAMVIQNPRYQVTQFGKPVTLSCSQTLNHNVMYWYQQKSSQAPKLLFHYYDKDFNNEADTPDNFQSRRPNTSFCFLDIRSPGLGDTAMYLCATSRDPGTNEKLFFGSGTQLSVL.

This clone was picked up a small number of times. This chain joins TRBV7-6 and TRBJ1-5; D is unclear. CDR3 length equals 14 residues. Germline V lookup: CDR1 SGHVS, CDR2 FNYEAQ. Trimming removed 1 base from V and 4 bases from J, with 8 bases in between. The CDR3 region is CASSLGTGNQPQHF. DNA for the CDR3: TGTGCCAGCAGCTTAGGCACGGGGAATCAGCCCCAGCATTTT.

The chain uses TRBV5-6 and TRBJ1-2; TRBD1 matches 9 bases. V shed 4 bases, J shed 8 bases, and the junction held 15 bases outside the gene matches. This CDR3 has 16 residues. Germline V lookup: CDR1 SGHDT, CDR2 YYEEEE. In DNA, the CDR3 is TGTGCCAGCAGCGCGGGATGGGACAGGGAGAGGCACGGCTACACCTTC. It codes for CASSAGWDRERHGYTF.

This clone was detected only once. The V gene is TRBV5-1, the J gene TRBJ2-5; TRBD2 matches 8 bases. Per germline, CDR1 SGHRS and CDR2 YFSETQ. The CDR3 extends over 16 amino acids. V was pared by 4 bases and J by 3 bases, with 11 bases of the junction left unmatched. CDR3 loop: CASSAGGAGAKETQYF. CDR3 coding DNA: TGCGCCAGCAGCGCCGGAGGAGCGGGGGCTAAAGAGACCCAGTACTTC.

V and J are TRBV11-2 and TRBJ2-1, with D perhaps TRBD1 (6 bases). Germline CDR1 is SGHAT and CDR2 is FQNNGV. There are 15 residues in the CDR3. Deletions cut 5 bases from V and 0 bases from J, with 11 bases between. The DNA for the CDR3 is TGTGCCAGCAGCCCGGGACACCGCTCCTACAATGAGCAGTTCTTC. This translates into CASSPGHRSYNEQFF.

This chain connects TRBV3-1 (or the pseudogene TRBV3-2) to TRBJ1-2, with D uncertain. The CDR3 runs 15 residues. V was trimmed by 2 bases and J by 5 bases, leaving 15 bases between them. Germline CDR1 reads LGHDT; CDR2 reads YNNKEL (reference sequence). The CDR3: CASSQSELPSYGYTF. For the CDR3, the DNA is TGTGCCAGCAGCCAATCTGAGTTGCCCTCATATGGCTACACCTTC.

The rearrangement joins TRBV10-2 to TRBJ2-7; TRBD1 is a possible D gene (7 bases). Per the germline V gene, CDR1 is WSHSY and CDR2 is SAAADI. CDR3 length equals 13 residues. Trimming left V 8 bases short and J 1 base short, with 12 bases between. CDR3 amino acids: CASQGGRSYEQYV. The CDR3 coding sequence is TGCGCCAGCCAGGGGGGTAGGTCCTACGAGCAGTACGTC.

The V gene is TRBV19, the J gene TRBJ2-5; no definite D call. Germline CDR1 LNHDA, CDR2 SQIVND (reference sequence). CDR3 length: 14 residues. V lost 1 base and J 5 bases, leaving 11 bases between the germline ends. CDR3 region: CASSIGASRETQYF. As DNA, the CDR3 is TGTGCCAGTAGTATAGGGGCGTCTCGGGAGACCCAGTACTTC. The complete variable domain, with remaining parts taken from reference TRBV19 and TRBJ2-5, reads DGGITQSPKYLFRKEGQNVTLSCEQNLNHDAMYWYRQDPGQGLRLIYYSQIVNDFQKGDIAEGYSVSREKKESFPLTVTSAQKNPTAFYLCASSIGASRETQYFGPGTRLLVL.

The genes are TRBV19 and TRBJ2-2; TRBD2 matches at 9 bases. CDR3 length: 14 residues. V dropped 6 bases and J dropped 2; count of bases not matched to a gene: 1. Germline-derived CDR1 and CDR2 are LNHDA and SQIVND (reference sequence). In DNA form, the CDR3 reads TGTGCCAGTAGGGGACTAGCCAACACCGGGGAGCTGTTTTTT. Encoded protein: CASRGLANTGELFF.

The chain uses TRBV18 and TRBJ2-7; 7 bases are a match to TRBD1. This CDR3 is built from 12 residues. The junction had 7 bases not matched to a gene; V was cut back by 10 bases and J by 4 bases. CDR1 KGHSH and CDR2 LQKENI come from the germline V gene. The CDR3 region is CATRDRAYEQYF. The DNA of the CDR3 is TGTGCCACCCGAGACAGGGCTTACGAGCAGTACTTC.

The sample holds a few counts of this clone. This sequence joins TRBV11-1 and TRBJ2-1; 8 positions match TRBD1. This CDR3 contains 14 residues. CDR1 and CDR2 from the germline V gene are SGHAT and FQDESV (reference sequence). V shed 0 bases, J shed 7 bases, and the junction held 2 bases outside the gene matches. The chain's CDR3 is CASSLAGDRNEQFF. CDR3 in DNA: TGTGCCAGCAGCTTAGCGGGGGACAGGAATGAGCAGTTCTTC.

The chain combines TRBV4-2 with TRBJ1-1; TRBD1 matches at 11 bases. Germline V gene data show CDR1 as LGHNA and CDR2 as YNFKEQ. The CDR3 has 16 residues. Germline trimming cut 0 bases from V and 7 bases from J; bases unmatched to any gene: 7. CDR3 amino acids: CASSQDWLDRGLEAFF. CDR3 sequence (DNA): TGTGCCAGCAGCCAAGATTGGCTGGACAGGGGGCTTGAAGCTTTCTTT.

Regarding this clone: This sequence may be a read error, since a much larger clone differs from it by one base. The same CDR3 can be traced to other DNA sequences in this sample. The CDR3, as DNA: TGCGCCAGCAGCTTGGCGGGGGGTTACACTGAAGCTTTCTTT. This codes for CASSLAGGYTEAFF. The chain employs TRBV5-1 and TRBJ1-1; tentatively, D is TRBD1 (5 bases). The V gene lost 0 bases and the J gene lost 3 bases, with 9 bases spanning the gap. The germline V gene has CDR1 SGHRS and CDR2 YFSETQ. The CDR3 consists of 14 residues. The whole variable domain, filled in from reference TRBV5-1 and TRBJ1-1, reads KAGVTQTPRYLIKTRGQQVTLSCSPISGHRSVSWYQQTPGQGLQFLFEYFSETQRNKGNFPGRFSGRQFSNSRSEMNVSTLELGDSALYLCASSLAGGYTEAFFGQGTRLTVV.

The gene calls are TRBV10-2 and TRBJ1-3; 8 bases align to TRBD1. The germline CDR1 and CDR2 sequences are WSHSY and SAAADI. This CDR3 region has 19 residues. V lost 4 bases and J lost 6; bases outside the gene matches: 20. CDR3 region: CASSGRFGTGLIGANTIYF. CDR3 sequence (DNA): TGCGCCAGCAGTGGCCGATTCGGGACAGGATTAATAGGTGCAAACACCATATATTTT.

The chain uses TRBV29-1 and TRBJ1-5; a weak D match, TRBD1 (5 bases). Per germline, CDR1 SQVTM and CDR2 ANQGSEA. The CDR3 loop spans 11 amino acids. V was clipped by 7 bases and J by 8 bases, with 12 bases between them. CDR3 sequence (DNA): TGCAGCGCCGAACCGGGGGAGCCCCAGCATTTT. Its translation is CSAEPGEPQHF.